This T cell receptor beta chain was identified in a study of blood T cell repertoires in COVID-19. Study-wide background: There were acute and convalescent COVID-19 samples, and they came from the United States, Italy and Spain. T cells, B-cell-depleted T cells, or PBMCs supplied cDNA or gDNA.

V gave up 6 bases and J gave up 0 bases, with 14 bases separating them. Germline values: CDR1 KGHDR, CDR2 SFDVKD. The CDR3 has 16 amino acids. Per the original methods: Reference gene primer amplification gave estimated nucleated cell counts. Profiling relied on immunoSEQ multiplex PCR, and the TCRdb table lists in-frame clones only, not all of them. V and J calls and clone size are as listed in that table; D and trimming were resolved from the DNA. Among about 100,000 clones listed, about 83% were seen once. V usage is TRBV24-1 and J usage is TRBJ2-1, with unresolved D. This receptor was obtained from a human donor in a cohort sampled during active COVID-19. Source material: peripheral blood. The CDR3 coding sequence is TGTGCCACCAGTAGTTCGAGTTCTGGCTCCTACAATGAGCAGTTCTTC. Its translation is CATSSSSSGSYNEQFF.